This TCR beta chain was sequenced for a study of T-cell reconstitution after alpha-beta-depleted transplantation in children. Unique molecular identifiers were incorporated during preparation of the TCRbeta library. Via MiXCR, TCRdb re-called the PCR reads, giving one row per CDR3 protein. This sample has approximately 500,000 distinct CDR3 sequences, with 25% to 30% found just once. Germline trimming cut 8 bases from V and 4 bases from J; bases unmatched to any gene: 10. The CDR3 covers 16 residues. This TCR derives from a boy younger than two with Wiskott-Aldrich syndrome, due to receive a stem cell transplant. The V gene is TRBV12-3 or TRBV12-4, the J gene TRBJ2-5, with 13 positions matching TRBD2. The source was PBMCs, collected before TCRalphabeta/CD19-depleted stem cell transplant. The CDR3 DNA reads TGTGCCAGCCGCAGGACTAGCGGGAGTTCGATAGAGACCCAGTACTTC. Its protein product is CASRRTSGSSIETQYF.